This T cell receptor (beta chain) was found in a study of regulatory T cells in long-lasting Graves disease. Overall study results and limits: Accuracy was perhaps lowered by the small sample size. Persistent disease preferred TRBV28, TRBJ1-2 and TRBJ2-5; new disease, TRBV20-1 and TRBJ2-1.

The authors built TCR beta libraries using iRepertoire HTBI primers and Arm-PCR of CDR3 regions. MiXCR, applied by TCRdb to the multiplex PCR reads, yields one record per CDR3 protein. The table has 350,000 to 500,000 distinct CDR3 sequences, roughly 15% seen once; the top ten hold less than 30%. Trimming shortened V by 2 bases and J by 2 bases, and 6 bases separated the two germline ends. Germline CDR1 SNHLY, CDR2 FYNNEI. The CDR3 has 13 residues. In the case of this clonotype: Its antigen is unknown.

Time point reported: newly diagnosed GD, antithyroid drugs for less than 3 months. The authors made the TCR library using RNA they extracted from PBMCs. A further study also used this sample, focusing on T cells in Graves' hyperthyroidism and ophthalmopathy. Per that paper: Hyperthyroidism, newly diagnosed and lasting under 2 months, affected patients aged 18 to 65.

This chain connects TRBV2 to TRBJ1-2, with unresolved D. This receptor was taken from a woman aged 18-29 years with Graves disease. Source: peripheral blood mononuclear cells (PBMCs), taken at new diagnosis, from a patient treated with antithyroid drugs. The CDR3 DNA follows: TGTGCCAGCAGTGAAAACGTGAACTATGGCTACACCTTC. Translated, it gives CASSENVNYGYTF.